Sequencing of this T cell receptor beta chain was carried out in a study of CD8 T cells in ankylosing spondylitis. Library preparation for TCR beta used quantitative 5'-RACE with molecular barcodes. TCRdb recomputed calls from the 5' RACE reads with MiXCR, one row per CDR3 protein. In the table there are 200,000 or so distinct CDR3 sequences, around a sixth of which are singletons. This clonotype was detected ten times or more. What it binds is not known. General observations from the study: Among TCR beta sequences, a motif of eight highly homologous variants appeared characteristic of ankylosing spondylitis blood. Prior work had noted some motif variants in reactive arthritis blood and synovial fluid. Significant enrichment of disease-linked clones was reportedly seen in matched ankylosing spondylitis synovial fluid.

The receptor comes from a male donor under 30 with ankylosing spondylitis or in good health (not recorded which). The specimen was blood, either unsorted or a sorted T cell fraction (not recorded which).

The CDR3 protein is CASSSWEGQSVTDTQYF. The CDR3 coding sequence is TGTGCCAGCAGCTCCTGGGAGGGACAGTCAGTCACAGATACGCAGTATTTT. The chain links TRBV5-5 to TRBJ2-3; D may match TRBD1 or TRBD2 (7 bases each). V was shortened by 3 bases and J by 2 bases, with 19 bases between the two germline ends. Germline-derived CDR1 and CDR2 are SGHKS and YYEKEE (reference sequence). The CDR3 loop spans 17 amino acids.